This TCR beta chain comes out of a study of regulatory T cells in long-lasting Graves disease. This clonotype showed up many times. Arm-PCR of CDR3 regions and iRepertoire HTBI primers were the basis on which TCR beta libraries were built. Each CDR3 protein is one row after TCRdb ran MiXCR on the multiplex PCR reads. Here the sample spans 250,000 to 300,000 distinct CDR3 sequences, 18% being singletons. The sample's time point: newly diagnosed GD, antithyroid drugs for less than 3 months. The TCR library was made from RNA extracted from PBMCs. The authors diagnosed Graves' disease using American Thyroid Association guidelines. Germline CDR1 and CDR2: SGHRS and YFSETQ. Deletions cut 2 bases from V and 2 bases from J, with 15 bases between. This CDR3 is 16 amino acids long. These same records also appear under a second study, on T cells in Graves' hyperthyroidism and ophthalmopathy. That source adds: The HTBI primer set was used in a first-round RT-PCR of the TCR CDR3.

The origin of this receptor is a woman between 25 and 40 years old with Graves disease. The chain combines TRBV5-1 with TRBJ2-3; D perhaps matches TRBD1 (6 bases). The specimen was peripheral blood mononuclear cells (PBMCs), collected at new diagnosis, from a patient treated with antithyroid drugs. Written as DNA, the CDR3 is TGCGCCAGCAGCTTTGGGGGCCGACCATCCACAGATACGCAGTATTTT. Protein sequence: CASSFGGRPSTDTQYF.